These T cell receptor beta chains were read from a single sample in a study of blood T cells in healthy people across ages. TCRdb processed the 5' RACE reads anew with MiXCR; each CDR3 protein has one entry. The sample shows approximately 850,000 distinct CDR3 sequences, 40% to 50% of them seen only once. Sequencing was done on a sample of blood. The receptors stem from a man aged 55-75 years in good health. CDR3s include the opening cysteine and the closing phenylalanine or tryptophan. Fields, in order: clone size, V gene, J gene, D gene, CDR3 DNA, CDR3 protein. The D gene is left open where the match is weak. Clone size appears in some rows only: once, few, many, or a class for an expanded clone.

.	TRBV6-5	TRBJ2-1	TRBD2	TGTGCCAGCAGCCTCACGAGACTAGCGGGGAATGAGCAGTTCTTC	CASSLTRLAGNEQFF
.	TRBV4-3	TRBJ1-1	.	TGCGCCAGCAGCCAAGTATTGTACGCTGAAGCTTTCTTT	CASSQVLYAEAFF
few	TRBV5-1	TRBJ2-6	.	TGCGCCAGCAGCTTCAATTCTGGGGCCAACGTCCTGACTTTC	CASSFNSGANVLTF
.	TRBV7-9	TRBJ2-7	TRBD1	TGTGCCAGCAGCTTAGAAGGGACAGGGAGGTACGAGCAGTACTTC	CASSLEGTGRYEQYF
few	TRBV20-1	TRBJ2-2	TRBD2	TGCAGTGCTAGTTCCAGCGGGGGGATCTTCACCGGGGAGCTGTTTTTT	CSASSSGGIFTGELFF
.	TRBV5-1	TRBJ2-7	.	TGCGCCAGCGCCGCCGGGACCGCGGAAGTCTACGAGCAGTACTTC	CASAAGTAEVYEQYF
.	TRBV9	TRBJ2-5	.	TGTGCCAGCAGCGTAGCTCCGGGACCCGGGGATGAGCAGTACTTC	CASSVAPGPGDEQYF
.	TRBV7-2	TRBJ2-5	.	TGTGCCAGCAGCTTAGAATACGGGGCCCATGAACGTCCCCAGTACTTC	CASSLEYGAHERPQYF
few	TRBV7-9	TRBJ2-5	.	TGTGCCAGCAGCCAGGGGGGCGCGGGGGAGACCCAGTACTTC	CASSQGGAGETQYF
.	TRBV29-1	TRBJ2-5	.	TGCAGCGTCGGTGGGGGTCTTGGGGAGACCCAGTACTTC	CSVGGGLGETQYF
few	TRBV11-1	TRBJ2-7	TRBD2	TGTGCCAGCAGCTCCGAGCGGGGAATCCACGAGCAGTACTTC	CASSSERGIHEQYF
few	TRBV20-1	TRBJ2-1	.	TGCAGTGCTAGTTGGCTGGGAGGTTACAATGAGCAGTTCTTC	CSASWLGGYNEQFF
.	TRBV7-2	TRBJ2-5	TRBD2	TGTGCCAGCAGCCCGGGACTAGCGGCCTACTTAGAGACCCAGTACTTC	CASSPGLAAYLETQYF
.	TRBV23-1	TRBJ2-7	.	TGCGCCAGCAGTCAATCCTTTGCCCAACAGGGTCACTACGAGCAGTACTTC	CASSQSFAQQGHYEQYF
few	TRBV5-6	TRBJ1-1	.	TGTGCCAGCAGCTCGGGACGGATGAACACTGAAGCTTTCTTT	CASSSGRMNTEAFF
.	TRBV7-2	TRBJ1-1	.	TGTGCCAGCAGCCCCCGACCAGGGAACACTGAAGCTTTCTTT	CASSPRPGNTEAFF
.	TRBV4-3	TRBJ1-4	.	TGCGCCAGCAGCCAAGTGGGGACGAGAAGTGAAAAACTGTTTTTT	CASSQVGTRSEKLFF
.	TRBV9	TRBJ1-6	.	TGTGCCAGCAGCGTAGAGGCCCTCCACTCTTATAATTCACCCCTCCACTTT	CASSVEALHSYNSPLHF
few	TRBV20-1	TRBJ2-1	TRBD2	TGCAGTGCTAGAGATGTGGCTAGCGGGGTCACCTACAATGAGCAGTTCTTC	CSARDVASGVTYNEQFF
few	TRBV20-1	TRBJ2-5	.	TGCAGTGCTGCTCGCGAGACCCAGTACTTC	CSAARETQYF
.	TRBV29-1	TRBJ1-4	.	TGCAGCGTTGAATCCCCTCACGGTGGCGCTTTGAGGGAAAAACTGTTTTTT	CSVESPHGGALREKLFF
.	TRBV9	TRBJ2-2	.	TGTGCCAGCAGCGTCGGAATGGGCGCGAACACCGGGGAGCTGTTTTTT	CASSVGMGANTGELFF
.	TRBV9	TRBJ2-1	TRBD2	TGTACCAGCAGCGTGGACGGGGGGGCCTACAATGAGCAGTTCTTC	CTSSVDGGAYNEQFF
few	TRBV11-1	TRBJ2-1	.	TGTGCCAGCAGCCTAGACGGGAGCCCCTACAATGAGCAGTTCTTC	CASSLDGSPYNEQFF
.	TRBV15	TRBJ2-1	.	TGTGCCACCAGCAGAGAAGGGGGGCCGCGGAATGAGCAGTTCTTC	CATSREGGPRNEQFF
many	TRBV7-2	TRBJ1-6	.	TGTGCCAGCCGCATTGGGGGAGGCTCCTATAATTCACCCCTCCACTTT	CASRIGGGSYNSPLHF
many	TRBV29-1	TRBJ2-1	.	TGCAGCGTCCCGAGGAAGGGTGAGCAGTTCTTC	CSVPRKGEQFF
.	TRBV12-3/TRBV12-4	TRBJ2-3	.	TGTGCCAGCAGTTTTCGAGGCGGCGATACGCAGTATTTT	CASSFRGGDTQYF
.	TRBV24-1	TRBJ2-1	.	TGTGCCACCAGTGATTTTACCGGGGTACAGCAGTTCTTC	CATSDFTGVQQFF
once	TRBV9	TRBJ2-3	.	TGTGCCAGCAGCGAGTCAACCAACACAGATACGCAGTATTTT	CASSESTNTDTQYF
.	TRBV15	TRBJ2-5	.	TGTGCCACAGCCGGGACACCCTACAATGAGCAGTACTTC	CATAGTPYNEQYF
many	TRBV5-5	TRBJ2-7	.	TGTGCCAGCAGCCCTCTACCCTTTGACACCTACGAGCAGTACTTC	CASSPLPFDTYEQYF
.	TRBV27	TRBJ2-1	.	TGTGCCAGCAGCTTGGACTCAGCCGGCAATGAGCAGTTCTTC	CASSLDSAGNEQFF
few	TRBV4-3	TRBJ2-5	.	TGCGCCAGCAGCCAAGAGTACAGCCCAAGCCCAGAGACCCAGTACTTC	CASSQEYSPSPETQYF
once	TRBV10-3	TRBJ2-7	.	TGTGCCGCCAGAGATGACAGGTTCTACAATGAGCAGTACTTC	CAARDDRFYNEQYF
many	TRBV5-1	TRBJ2-7	.	TGCGCCAGCAGCTTGGGAGCTGGGGACGGCTCCTACGAGCAGTACTTC	CASSLGAGDGSYEQYF
.	TRBV4-3	TRBJ1-2	.	TGCGCCAGCAGCCCGGCACAAACCGTGGGGGGCTACACCTTC	CASSPAQTVGGYTF
.	TRBV6-5	TRBJ1-2	TRBD1	TGTGCCAGCAGTTCCTCGGGACAGGGGGCGTCGGGTTATGGCTACACCTTC	CASSSSGQGASGYGYTF
.	TRBV4-3	TRBJ2-1	.	TGCGCCAGCAGCCAGGAAGACATCGGCAATGAGCAGTTCTTC	CASSQEDIGNEQFF
few	TRBV20-1	TRBJ2-1	.	TGCAGTGCTACAACACCGAGGCTAGTCCTCGACAATGAGCAGTTCTTC	CSATTPRLVLDNEQFF
.	TRBV6-2/TRBV6-3	TRBJ1-2	.	TGTGCCAGCAGTTACCAGTCTGGCTACACCTTC	CASSYQSGYTF
few	TRBV4-3	TRBJ2-1	TRBD1	TGCGCCAGCAGCCAAGCTACCAGGGGGCTTTACAATGAGCAGTTCTTC	CASSQATRGLYNEQFF